This entry lists 19 T cell receptor beta chains sequenced from one sample in a study of CD8 T cells in Susac syndrome. Random-hexamer reverse transcription was applied to roughly 0.5 to 1 ug RNA. TCRdb independently ran MiXCR on the immunoSEQ multiplex PCR reads; one entry per CDR3 protein. The sample gives approximately 110,000 distinct CDR3 sequences, about 95% of which show up once; more than 0.08% is in the top ten. Material: CD4+ T cells from PBMCs. These receptors were obtained from a human donor in good health.

This chain joins TRBV15 and TRBJ2-5; no clear D gene. Germline V gene sequence: CDR1 LNHNV, CDR2 YYDKDF (reference sequence). This CDR3 is built from 13 residues. Trimming pared 0 bases from V and 4 bases from J, leaving 6 bases between. The CDR3, as DNA: TGTGCCACCAGCAGAGATTTGGCAGAGACCCAGTACTTC. Residues: CATSRDLAETQYF.

The chain recombines TRBV6-4 with TRBJ1-2; no firm D call. The germline V and J ends were trimmed by 2 bases and 4 bases, with 23 bases remaining between them. This CDR3 has 18 residues. Germline lookup yields CDR1 MRHNA and CDR2 SNTAGT. CDR3 nucleotide sequence: TGTGCCAGCAGTGACCGAGCACTCTTCAAGGGATGGGGCTATGGCTACACCTTC. It is translated as CASSDRALFKGWGYGYTF.

The V call is TRBV30, the J call TRBJ2-3; maybe TRBD2 (5 bases). V dropped 2 bases and J dropped 2 bases, with 11 bases sitting between them. The length of the CDR3 is 14 residues. Germline CDR1 GTSNPN, CDR2 SVGIG (reference sequence). CDR3 sequence: CAWSMGSSTDTQYF. The CDR3 DNA reads TGTGCCTGGAGTATGGGGAGCTCCACAGATACGCAGTATTTT.

V is TRBV27 and J is TRBJ2-5; 14 bases map to TRBD2. The CDR3 totals 17 residues. Trimming took 5 bases from V and 4 from J; bases not matched to a gene: 9. Germline V gives CDR1 MNHEY, CDR2 SMNVEV (reference sequence). DNA for the CDR3: TGTGCCAGCAGTGCGACTAGCGGGGGGGCCGTACGAGAGACCCAGTACTTC. It codes for CASSATSGGAVRETQYF.

The J gene is TRBJ2-4, the V gene TRBV20-1, with TRBD2 matching 11 bases. V shed 3 bases, J shed 0 bases, and the junction held 19 bases outside the gene matches. The germline CDR1 and CDR2 sequences are DFQATT and SNEGSKA (reference sequence). This CDR3 is 21 amino acids long. The CDR3 is CSASPGGAPGLAELAKNIQYF. DNA for the CDR3: TGCAGTGCTAGCCCTGGGGGGGCGCCGGGACTAGCGGAGTTAGCCAAAAACATTCAGTACTTC.

This clonotype was detected only once. The V gene is TRBV5-6, the J gene TRBJ2-5; D is unresolved. From germline, CDR1 is SGHDT and CDR2 YYEEEE. The V end was cut by 2 bases, the J end by 7 bases, with 6 bases between. The CDR3 totals 11 residues. The CDR3 here is CASSFVGTQYF. CDR3 in DNA: TGTGCCAGCAGCTTCGTGGGGACCCAGTACTTC.

The chain couples TRBV3-1 to TRBJ2-1; the match to TRBD2 covers 10 bases. Germline CDR1 and CDR2: LGHDT and YNNKEL (reference sequence). The V segment lost 0 bases and the J segment 6 bases; nucleotides outside the gene matches: 5. The CDR3 extends over 16 amino acids. The CDR3 loop reads CASSQESGRGVNEQFF. The DNA of the CDR3 is TGTGCCAGCAGCCAAGAGAGCGGGAGGGGAGTCAATGAGCAGTTCTTC.

The V call is TRBV5-1, the J call TRBJ2-7; tentatively, D is TRBD1 (5 bases). Germline V gene lookup returns CDR1 SGHRS and CDR2 YFSETQ. There are 14 residues in the CDR3. V lost 4 bases and J lost 3, with 14 bases in between. The CDR3 region is CASSVHLQDYEQYF. CDR3 DNA sequence: TGCGCCAGCAGCGTACACTTACAGGACTACGAGCAGTACTTC.

The chain links TRBV27 to TRBJ2-5, with 10 bases matching TRBD1. This CDR3 is 19 amino acids long. With 0 bases clipped from V and 3 bases from J, the junction kept 13 bases outside the gene matches. Germline V gene data show CDR1 as MNHEY and CDR2 as SMNVEV (reference sequence). The CDR3 reads CASSLSDRGRGPSEETQYF. Here the CDR3 DNA reads TGTGCCAGCAGTTTATCCGACAGGGGGCGAGGGCCTTCCGAAGAGACCCAGTACTTC.

Here the CDR3 DNA reads TGTGCCAGCTCACCACCGCGGGAGGAATCCTACGAGCAGTACTTC. Its translation: CASSPPREESYEQYF. The V call is TRBV18, the J call TRBJ2-7; 8 bases are shared with TRBD2. The CDR3 has 15 residues. The germline CDR1 and CDR2 sequences are KGHSH and LQKENI. V trimming: 0 bases; J trimming: 1 base; junction bases outside the gene matches: 2.

The V call is TRBV20-1, the J call TRBJ1-5, with a tentative D call TRBD1 (6 bases). Deletions cut 6 bases from V and 2 bases from J, with 17 bases between. CDR1 is DFQATT, CDR2 SNEGSKA, per germline (reference sequence). The CDR3 is 15 amino acids. The CDR3 nucleotides are TGCAGTGCGCGGCACAGGGATGGAGGCAATCAGCCCCAGCATTTT. Translating gives CSARHRDGGNQPQHF.

This rearrangement joins TRBV19 to TRBJ1-1; 7 bases agree with TRBD1. The J segment lost 1 base and the V segment lost 7 bases, leaving 6 bases of the junction unmatched. CDR1 is LNHDA, CDR2 SQIVND, per germline (reference sequence). This CDR3 is built from 14 residues. The CDR3 DNA sequence: TGTGCCAGTACCTCGACAGGGAAGAACACTGAAGCTTTCTTT. Protein product: CASTSTGKNTEAFF.

This chain links TRBV20-1 with TRBJ2-1; TRBD2 matches at 12 bases. After removal of 0 bases from V and 7 bases from J, the junction contained 4 bases not matched to a gene. Germline CDR1 DFQATT, CDR2 SNEGSKA (reference sequence). CDR3 length: 15 residues. In nucleotides, the CDR3 is TGCAGTGCTAGAGATAGAACTAGCGGGGGGAATGAGCAGTTCTTC. This gives the protein CSARDRTSGGNEQFF.

This chain links TRBV7-3 with TRBJ1-1; no clear D. The CDR3 is made up of 12 amino acids. Germline assignment: CDR1 SGHTA and CDR2 FQGTGA. With 5 bases removed from V and 0 bases from J, the gap between germline ends came to 4 bases. The chain's CDR3 is CASSTMNTEAFF. CDR3 coding DNA: TGTGCCAGCAGCACTATGAACACTGAAGCTTTCTTT.

The chain uses TRBV27 and TRBJ2-5, with D tentatively TRBD2 (5 bases). Trimming removed 1 base at V and 7 bases at J, with 13 bases between. Germline CDR1 reads MNHEY; CDR2 reads SMNVEV (reference sequence). This CDR3 has 14 amino acids. The CDR3: CASSLLRDRATQYF. The CDR3 DNA reads as TGTGCCAGCAGTTTATTGAGGGATCGGGCGACCCAGTACTTC.

The rearrangement links TRBV5-1 to TRBJ1-3; possibly TRBD1 for D (6 bases). CDR1 is SGHRS, CDR2 YFSETQ, per germline. V lost 0 bases, J lost 4 bases, and 11 bases lay in between. The CDR3 is made up of 15 amino acids. The CDR3 is CASSLVQGEGNTIYF. The CDR3 DNA follows: TGCGCCAGCAGCTTGGTACAGGGTGAAGGAAACACCATATATTTT.

In this sample, this clonotype turned up once. The DNA for the CDR3 is TGCGCCAGCAGATTCGACAGGGGGGCCTCGGACGAGCAGTACTTC. It specifies CASRFDRGASDEQYF. The chain has TRBV5-1 and TRBJ2-7, with 9 bases identical to TRBD1. The CDR3 totals 15 residues. CDR1 is SGHRS, CDR2 YFSETQ, per germline. V shed 5 bases and J 5 bases; nucleotides not matched to a gene: 11. Using reference TRBV5-1 and TRBJ2-7 for the parts outside the CDR3, the full variable domain is KAGVTQTPRYLIKTRGQQVTLSCSPISGHRSVSWYQQTPGQGLQFLFEYFSETQRNKGNFPGRFSGRQFSNSRSEMNVSTLELGDSALYLCASRFDRGASDEQYFGPGTRLTVT.

The chain combines TRBV28 with TRBJ1-2, with D possibly being TRBD1 (6 bases). The germline V gene has CDR1 MDHEN and CDR2 SYDVKM. Trimming pared 5 bases from V and 4 bases from J, leaving 17 bases between. The CDR3 sequence is 15 residues long. The CDR3, as DNA: TGTGCCAGCAGTGGCCCCCAGGGGCGGACCTATGGCTACACCTTC. This codes for CASSGPQGRTYGYTF.

The chain joins TRBV3-1 to TRBJ1-5; the D is unclear. This CDR3 spans 14 amino acids. Germline V gives CDR1 LGHDT, CDR2 YNNKEL (reference sequence). Trimming shortened V by 2 bases and J by 3 bases, and 8 bases separated the two germline ends. CDR3 amino acids: CASSQRASNQPQHF. Here the CDR3 DNA reads TGTGCCAGCAGCCAAAGGGCCTCCAATCAGCCCCAGCATTTT.